The entry below gives a single T cell receptor beta chain sequence along with its context. Antigen: not known. This entry belongs to a study of monozygotic twins with inflammatory bowel disease. Per the germline V gene, CDR1 is DFQATT and CDR2 is SNEGSKA (reference sequence). The CDR3 runs to 12 residues. General study results and limits: Among T cells, the various subtypes were not distinguishable.

Each TCR library used 3,500 to 4,500 ng of total RNA. TCRdb derives one entry per CDR3 protein from the 5' RACE reads, leaving out DNA. Its table lists approximately 200,000 distinct CDR3 sequences. Specimen: blood. The TCR originated in a human donor with ulcerative colitis or Crohn's disease, or a healthy co-twin of an affected twin (not recorded which). This chain connects TRBV20-1 to TRBJ2-7; TCRdb reports TRBD1, a call that lacks DNA to check it against. CDR3 in amino acids: CSASEDSHEQYF.